These 26 T cell receptor beta chains were sequenced from one sample in a study of T cell clonotyping in hematopoietic cell transplantation. TCRdb keeps only in-frame clones here, not all; method: immunoSEQ multiplex PCR. The repertoire holds around 80,000 clones, with about 95% as singletons. Noted time point: recipient sample about 28 days before transplant, after cytoreduction. Sample: peripheral blood mononuclear cells, taken before stem cell transplant. These receptors were taken from a woman aged 45-59 years with acute myeloid leukemia. Some clones in this sample may be carry-over from other donors' samples.

The chain links TRBV7-2 to TRBJ2-2, with D tentatively TRBD2 (5 bases). CDR1 and CDR2 (germline): SGHTA, FQGNSA. This CDR3 has 13 residues. The germline V and J ends were trimmed by 6 bases and 8 bases, with 13 bases remaining between them. CDR3 bases: TGTGCCAGCAGTCAAGCTAGCCATGGGGAGCTGTTTTTT. This encodes CASSQASHGELFF.

This chain uses TRBV9 with TRBJ1-1; TRBD1 agrees at 8 bases. Trimming took 0 bases from V and 6 from J; bases not matched to a gene: 7. The length of the CDR3 is 15 residues. Germline V gene lookup returns CDR1 SGDLS and CDR2 YYNGEE. The CDR3 DNA is TGTGCCAGCAGCGTAGTTGGCAGGGGGCTGGCTGAAGCTTTCTTT. Its translation: CASSVVGRGLAEAFF.

The CDR3 DNA reads TGCAGCGTTGGGAACGAATACGGCTATGGCTACACCTTC. Amino acids: CSVGNEYGYGYTF. The chain uses TRBV29-1 and TRBJ1-2; D not resolved. Trimming removed 4 bases at V and 4 bases at J, with 13 bases between. CDR1 and CDR2 (germline): SQVTM, ANQGSEA. The CDR3 is made up of 13 amino acids.

A note on this clone: The sample carries other DNA sequences with the same CDR3. The V and J genes are TRBV28 and TRBJ1-1; D possibly corresponds to TRBD1 (5 bases). Trimming pared 3 bases from V and 4 bases from J, leaving 6 bases between. The CDR3 extends over 12 amino acids. Per the germline V gene, CDR1 is MDHEN and CDR2 is SYDVKM. CDR3 residues: CASSFRGTEAFF. The DNA for the CDR3 is TGTGCCAGCAGTTTTAGGGGCACTGAAGCTTTCTTT.

The V and J genes are TRBV27 and TRBJ2-7, with D perhaps TRBD2 (5 bases). Germline V lookup: CDR1 MNHEY, CDR2 SMNVEV (reference sequence). Trimming took 2 bases from V and 4 from J, leaving 6 bases between them. This CDR3 spans 12 amino acids. CDR3 sequence: CASSLPGYEQYF. CDR3 DNA sequence: TGTGCCAGCAGTTTACCGGGATACGAGCAGTACTTC.

CDR3 loop: CASRRDSSKPNTEAFF. In DNA form, the CDR3 reads TGTGCCAGCAGACGGGACAGTTCTAAACCGAACACTGAAGCTTTCTTT. The V and J genes are TRBV21-1 and TRBJ1-1; TRBD1 is the table's D call, not checked against the DNA. TRBV21-1 is noted as a pseudogene. This CDR3 contains 16 residues.

The rearrangement uses TRBV5-8 and TRBJ2-2; D is uncertain. Trimming shortened V by 4 bases and J by 2 bases, and 15 bases separated the two germline ends. Germline CDR1 SGHTS, CDR2 YDEGEE. This CDR3 contains 16 residues. In DNA, the CDR3 is TGTGCCAGCAGCCCCCCATCATCCGAAAACACCGGGGAGCTGTTTTTT. Translation gives CASSPPSSENTGELFF.

The rearrangement joins TRBV27 to TRBJ2-1; TRBD2 aligns across 11 bases. Trimming cost V 0 bases and J 4 bases; bases outside gene matches: 5. This CDR3 region has 17 residues. Germline lookup yields CDR1 MNHEY and CDR2 SMNVEV (reference sequence). CDR3 loop: CASSLSPGLAGYNEQFF. The DNA of the CDR3 is TGTGCCAGCAGTTTATCCCCCGGACTAGCGGGTTACAATGAGCAGTTCTTC.

V usage is TRBV19 and J usage is TRBJ2-1, with 9 positions matching TRBD2. The CDR3 is 16 residues long. Germline CDR1 LNHDA, CDR2 SQIVND (reference sequence). After removal of 3 bases from V and 1 base from J, the junction contained 4 bases not matched to a gene. CDR3 sequence reads: CASSIYSGGSYNEQFF. The CDR3 DNA follows: TGTGCCAGTAGTATTTATAGCGGGGGTTCCTACAATGAGCAGTTCTTC. The whole variable domain, filled in from reference TRBV19 and TRBJ2-1, reads DGGITQSPKYLFRKEGQNVTLSCEQNLNHDAMYWYRQDPGQGLRLIYYSQIVNDFQKGDIAEGYSVSREKKESFPLTVTSAQKNPTAFYLCASSIYSGGSYNEQFFGPGTRLTVL.

CDR3 protein: CASSLSDSGNTIYF. CDR3 nucleotide sequence: TGTGCCAGCAGCTTATCCGACTCTGGAAACACCATATATTTT. The chain has TRBV7-8 and TRBJ1-3; D not certain. V lost 2 bases and J 0 bases, leaving 5 bases between the germline ends. The germline CDR1 and CDR2 sequences are SGHVS and FQNEAQ. This CDR3 comprises 14 residues.

This clone was recorded only once. The V call is TRBV7-2, the J call TRBJ1-2; 9 nucleotides align to TRBD1. CDR3 size: 13 residues. CDR1 is SGHTA, CDR2 FQGNSA, per germline. The V segment lost 5 bases and the J segment 6 bases; nucleotides outside the gene matches: 4. CDR3 loop: CASSGTGSDGYTF. CDR3 bases: TGTGCCAGCAGCGGGACAGGGTCGGATGGCTACACCTTC.

The chain is built from TRBV4-2 and TRBJ2-7; 9 positions match TRBD2. This CDR3 comprises 16 residues. From germline, CDR1 is LGHNA and CDR2 YNFKEQ. The V and J ends lost 1 base and 4 bases, in that order; junction bases with no gene match: 8. The chain's CDR3 is CASSQAGSGGPYEQYF. The CDR3 region has the DNA TGTGCCAGCAGCCAAGCCGGTAGCGGGGGCCCATACGAGCAGTACTTC.

This chain links TRBV6-6 with TRBJ2-7, with D perhaps TRBD1 or TRBD2 (5 bases each). This CDR3 is built from 13 residues. V lost 8 bases and J lost 3, with 14 bases in between. Germline loops: CDR1 MNHNY, CDR2 SVGAGI (reference sequence). DNA of the CDR3: TGTGCCAGCTCGCTGGGGACCAACTACGAGCAGTACTTC. Encoded protein: CASSLGTNYEQYF.

This chain uses TRBV7-3 with TRBJ1-6; the D gene is possibly TRBD1 (6 bases). Germline-derived CDR1 and CDR2 are SGHTA and FQGTGA. This CDR3 is 14 amino acids long. V was pared by 5 bases and J by 10 bases, with 15 bases between. CDR3 sequence reads: CASSQDSGGSPLHF. The CDR3 coding sequence is TGTGCCAGCAGCCAGGACAGTGGAGGGTCACCCCTCCACTTT.

This rearrangement joins TRBV7-9 to TRBJ1-5; D possibly corresponds to TRBD1 (5 bases). Trimming pared 2 bases from V and 4 bases from J, leaving 9 bases between. CDR1 and CDR2 from the germline V gene are SEHNR and FQNEAQ (reference sequence). The CDR3 consists of 14 residues. CDR3 in amino acids: CASSLSPGNQPQHF. DNA for the CDR3: TGTGCCAGCAGCTTATCTCCAGGGAATCAGCCCCAGCATTTT.

The chain combines TRBV5-1 with TRBJ1-4; 9 nucleotides line up with TRBD1. There are 14 residues in the CDR3. The junction had 4 bases not matched to a gene; V was cut back by 0 bases and J by 10 bases. Germline CDR1 and CDR2: SGHRS and YFSETQ. CDR3 bases: TGCGCCAGCAGCTTGGGGACAGGGGAGGGAAAACTGTTTTTT. Its protein product is CASSLGTGEGKLFF. Based on the CDR3 plus reference TRBV5-1 and TRBJ1-4, the full variable domain is KAGVTQTPRYLIKTRGQQVTLSCSPISGHRSVSWYQQTPGQGLQFLFEYFSETQRNKGNFPGRFSGRQFSNSRSEMNVSTLELGDSALYLCASSLGTGEGKLFFGSGTQLSVL.

The rearrangement uses TRBV5-4 and TRBJ1-6; 11 positions agree with TRBD1. The CDR3 extends over 15 amino acids. Germline assignment: CDR1 SGHNT and CDR2 YYREEE (reference sequence). Germline trimming cut 4 bases from V and 6 bases from J; bases unmatched to any gene: 3. The CDR3 sequence: CASSPGTGGNSPLHF. CDR3 bases: TGTGCCAGCAGCCCGGGGACAGGGGGTAATTCACCCCTCCACTTT.

The rearrangement links TRBV28 to TRBJ2-1, with a possible D match to TRBD2 (6 bases). CDR3 length: 15 residues. V was shortened by 6 bases and J by 6 bases, with 18 bases between the two germline ends. Germline-derived CDR1 and CDR2 are MDHEN and SYDVKM. The CDR3 is CASSPWRDNSNEQFF. The CDR3 bases are TGTGCCAGCAGCCCCTGGCGGGATAATTCCAATGAGCAGTTCTTC.

The rearrangement uses TRBV5-1 and TRBJ1-5; D remains ambiguous. V was trimmed by 4 bases and J by 0 bases, leaving 5 bases between them. CDR1 SGHRS and CDR2 YFSETQ come from the germline V gene. This CDR3 is 13 amino acids long. The CDR3 region has the DNA TGCGCCAGCAGCGAAAATAGCAATCAGCCCCAGCATTTT. Residues: CASSENSNQPQHF.

This rearrangement joins TRBV28 to TRBJ2-7, with D perhaps matching TRBD1 (5 bases). V gave up 4 bases and J gave up 2 bases, with 15 bases separating them. This CDR3 has 15 amino acids. Germline V lookup: CDR1 MDHEN, CDR2 SYDVKM. The CDR3 here is CASSSYRTPPYEQYF. The CDR3 nucleotides read TGTGCCAGCAGTTCGTATCGGACACCCCCCTACGAGCAGTACTTC.

V usage is TRBV18 and J usage is TRBJ2-7; D possibly matches TRBD1 or TRBD2 (6 bases each). V lost 3 bases to trimming and J lost 4 bases, with 19 bases between them. CDR1 is KGHSH, CDR2 LQKENI, per germline. The CDR3 spans 16 residues. The CDR3 spells CASSPAGGQGKYEQYF. The CDR3 region has the DNA TGTGCCAGCTCACCGGCTGGGGGGCAGGGGAAATACGAGCAGTACTTC.

This chain links TRBV19 with TRBJ2-5; TRBD2 might be the D (5 bases). The germline V and J ends were trimmed by 1 base and 4 bases, with 7 bases remaining between them. This CDR3 contains 13 residues. Germline lookup yields CDR1 LNHDA and CDR2 SQIVND (reference sequence). The CDR3 is CASSIGEGETQYF. The CDR3 DNA reads as TGTGCCAGTAGTATAGGCGAGGGAGAGACCCAGTACTTC. Using reference TRBV19 and TRBJ2-5 for the parts outside the CDR3, the full variable domain is DGGITQSPKYLFRKEGQNVTLSCEQNLNHDAMYWYRQDPGQGLRLIYYSQIVNDFQKGDIAEGYSVSREKKESFPLTVTSAQKNPTAFYLCASSIGEGETQYFGPGTRLLVL.

The CDR3 loop reads CSAEIGNTIYF. DNA of the CDR3: TGCAGTGCCGAGATTGGAAACACCATATATTTT. The chain links TRBV20-1 to TRBJ1-3; D remains ambiguous. Germline assignment: CDR1 DFQATT and CDR2 SNEGSKA (reference sequence). Trimming stripped 6 bases from V and 3 bases from J, with 6 bases between. This CDR3 has 11 amino acids.

The V gene is TRBV4-1, the J gene TRBJ1-5; perhaps TRBD1 as D (6 bases). Germline V gene data show CDR1 as MGHRA and CDR2 as YSYEKL. There are 15 residues in the CDR3. The ends were cut back, 3 bases at V and 5 bases at J, with 14 bases in the middle. As DNA, the CDR3 is TGCGCCAGCAGCCAGACCCGGGACACATATCAGCCCCAGCATTTT. This encodes CASSQTRDTYQPQHF.

The chain links TRBV5-1 to TRBJ2-2; D remains unclear. V lost 1 base, J lost 6 bases, and 16 bases lay in between. CDR3 size: 16 residues. The V gene's germline CDR1 is SGHRS and CDR2 YFSETQ. CDR3 amino acids: CASSLNERSRAGELFF. In DNA, the CDR3 is TGCGCCAGCAGCTTGAACGAAAGGAGTAGAGCCGGGGAGCTGTTTTTT.

This chain joins TRBV4-1 and TRBJ1-3; D is undetermined. CDR1 and CDR2 from the germline V gene are MGHRA and YSYEKL. Trimming took off 0 bases at V and 0 bases at J, with 12 bases between the two ends. This CDR3 is built from 17 residues. Here the CDR3 DNA reads TGCGCCAGCAGCCAAGATTTTGAGAGGAGCTCTGGAAACACCATATATTTT. This codes for CASSQDFERSSGNTIYF.